The rows below give T cell receptor beta chains drawn from one sample of a study of blood T cell repertoires in COVID-19. Using immunoSEQ multiplex PCR, the repertoire was profiled, and TCRdb retains in-frame clones only, with some absent. The sample holds some 420,000 clones; around 91% are singletons and the top ten take about 1.1%. Sequenced: PBMCs or T cells enriched from blood (not recorded which). The receptors originated from a man aged 30 to 39 who had recovered from COVID-19. Both conserved end residues are trimmed from each CDR3.

v_gene,j_gene,CDR3aa
TRBV6-5,TRBJ2-2,ASSYRQVAGELF
TRBV3-1/TRBV3-2,TRBJ2-7,ASSPGTFEHEQY
TRBV9,TRBJ2-1,ASSVGAGASYNEQF
TRBV5-4,TRBJ2-1,ASSLAVLAASSYNEQF
TRBV5-4,TRBJ2-1,ASSPGLAGQGGQF
TRBV4-1,TRBJ2-2,ASSPEGGRGTGELF
TRBV6-5,TRBJ2-7,AITGTSGTYEQY
TRBV6-5,TRBJ1-5,ASRLGTGPDQPQH
TRBV12-3/TRBV12-4,TRBJ1-2,ASSRGQDYGYT
TRBV28,TRBJ1-5,ASSWSVGGQERPQH
TRBV7-9,TRBJ2-1,ASSLAGADEQF
TRBV27,TRBJ1-1,ASSPRQGPTEAF
TRBV18,TRBJ2-2,ASSRQLAGDTGELF
TRBV4-1,TRBJ2-5,ASSQVSGHLKETQY
TRBV18,TRBJ1-6,ASSPQGQDSPLH
TRBV7-8,TRBJ2-1,ASSLAGFYEQF
TRBV28,TRBJ2-7,ASSLGDRDYEQY
TRBV7-9,TRBJ2-5,ASSLALSVRDRVVSIQY
TRBV2,TRBJ2-4,ASSEGGGAY
TRBV6-5,TRBJ1-5,ASSLPGQPQH
TRBV19,TRBJ1-2,ASSIREDRGSGYT
TRBV10-2,TRBJ2-1,ASSESRRGGRALNEQF
TRBV28,TRBJ2-1,ASSLQLNEQF
TRBV3-1/TRBV3-2,TRBJ2-5,ASSTRTSQETQY
TRBV12-3/TRBV12-4,TRBJ2-7,ASSPLHEQY
TRBV19,TRBJ1-5,ASKDAVASDISNQPQH
TRBV6-1,TRBJ1-3,ASSEARVISGNTIY
TRBV15,TRBJ2-1,ATSSAGLNNEQF
TRBV28,TRBJ1-5,ASSFFGPTNNQPQH
TRBV27,TRBJ2-1,ASSLSKSYNEQF
TRBV28,TRBJ2-7,ASSSWGLAGGALRASYEQY
TRBV18,TRBJ2-3,ASSPRRADHRLADTQY
TRBV28,TRBJ2-5,ASGKTGTGLRETQY
TRBV4-1,TRBJ2-1,ASSQAQGLYNEQF
TRBV28,TRBJ1-1,ASRKLRLNTEAF
TRBV6-5,TRBJ1-1,ASRPGTGNTEAF
TRBV10-3,TRBJ1-4,AISDHGTGGEKLF
TRBV10-3,TRBJ2-7,AISGPQRSEQY
TRBV4-1,TRBJ2-1,ASRPSPSGISGGEQF
TRBV7-6,TRBJ2-7,ASSLGTGEQY
TRBV19,TRBJ1-5,ASSSHRGVLTNQPQH
TRBV5-1,TRBJ2-2,ASSTGLAGGELF
TRBV4-2,TRBJ2-7,ASSQDPAGLNEQY
TRBV19,TRBJ2-3,ASSPESSDTDTQY
TRBV28,TRBJ1-4,ASSSPSGATNEKLF
TRBV12-5,TRBJ1-3,ASGASSKDRATGNTIY
TRBV12-3/TRBV12-4,TRBJ2-3,AVATGGDTQY
TRBV20-1,TRBJ2-1,SAFMLNEQF
TRBV10-1,TRBJ2-1,ASSDGGRENEQF
TRBV2,TRBJ2-3,ASSESGDTQY
TRBV15,TRBJ1-2,ATSYKNPGTGTYGYT
TRBV6-4,TRBJ2-5,ASSEIAGVGETQY
TRBV7-9,TRBJ2-1,ASYQSGFPYNEQF
TRBV24-1,TRBJ2-3,ATRTSQGPDTQY
TRBV28,TRBJ1-1,ASSSSGQGFTEAF
TRBV7-3,TRBJ1-1,ASSLSGREGTEAF
TRBV7-6,TRBJ2-1,ASSLAPGSYNEQF
TRBV24-1,TRBJ2-1,ATSEGTSGSNEQF
TRBV13,TRBJ1-2,ASSLGPGPDNYGYT
TRBV29-1,TRBJ1-3,SGSNRDTIY